This T cell receptor (beta chain) was recovered during a study of CD8+ T cells in alopecia areata. Study-level information: Recipient mice, approximately 6-11-week-old female C3H/HeJ animals, received skin from roughly 6-13-month-old C3H/HeJ graft donors with spontaneous alopecia. The study, taken as a whole, reports: Resident alphabeta T-cell populations of normal skin are likewise subject to sequencing in scalp samples.

Once RNA had been extracted, it was reverse transcribed into cDNA to act as the sequencing template. Sequenced by immunoSEQ multiplex PCR; TCRdb stores in-frame clones only, minus some. Captured here are roughly 260,000 clones, none seen once; the top ten comprise 0.9% to 1.5%. Comment on this clone: As yet, its antigen is unknown. The germline and genes are mouse ones. The read gets to within 4 residues of the CDR3 end, and the germline J gene fills in the rest. Other DNA sequences within the sample encode an identical CDR3.

Using CD4, CD8alpha, NKG2D, NKG2ACE and other markers, pooled cutaneous lymph node cells were sorted. The CDR3 has 13 residues. The trim removed 1 base at V and 3 bases at J, leaving 0 bases unmatched. CDR1 is GKSSPN and CDR2 is SITVG in the germline V gene. Sequencing was performed on CD4+ T cells sorted from a lymph node. The genes are TRBV31 and TRBJ2-1; TRBD1 aligns across 7 bases. This TCR was recovered from a C3H/HeJ mouse with alopecia areata. Mouse MHC haplotype: H2-k. Incomplete CDR3 DNA: TGTGCCTGGAGTCGGGACAGCTATGCT. Amino acid sequence: CAWSRDSYA. The full CDR3 sequence reads CAWSRDSYAEQFF.